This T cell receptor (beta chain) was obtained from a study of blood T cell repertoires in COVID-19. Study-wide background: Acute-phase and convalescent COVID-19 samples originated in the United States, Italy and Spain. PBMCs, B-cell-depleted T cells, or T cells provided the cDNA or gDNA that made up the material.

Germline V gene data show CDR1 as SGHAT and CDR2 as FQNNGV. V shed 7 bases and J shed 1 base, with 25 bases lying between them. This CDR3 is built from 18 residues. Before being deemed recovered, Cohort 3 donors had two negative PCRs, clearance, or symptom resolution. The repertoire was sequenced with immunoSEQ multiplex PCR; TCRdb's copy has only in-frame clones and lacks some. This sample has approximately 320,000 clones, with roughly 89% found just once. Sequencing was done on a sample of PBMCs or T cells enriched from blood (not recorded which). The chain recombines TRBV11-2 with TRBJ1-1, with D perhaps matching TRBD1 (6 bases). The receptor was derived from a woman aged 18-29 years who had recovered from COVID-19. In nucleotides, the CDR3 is TGTGCCAGCAACCAACTGAACAGGGTGAGGGGAAAGAACACTGAAGCTTTCTTT. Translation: CASNQLNRVRGKNTEAFF.